This entry concerns a single T cell receptor (beta chain). Its antigen is as yet unknown. The sample comes from a study of cytomegalovirus exposure and HLA in healthy donors. The study's findings and limits: A later analysis linked a missense DCLRE1C variant to TCR beta V- and J-gene trimming.

The CDR3 runs 16 residues. V lost 0 bases to trimming and J lost 9 bases, with 20 bases between them. The germline V gene has CDR1 LNHNV and CDR2 YYDKDF (reference sequence). Primers: 60 Vbeta forward and 13 Jbeta reverse. Using immunoSEQ multiplex PCR, the repertoire was profiled, and TCRdb retains in-frame clones only, with some absent. Among some 240,000 clones, around 90% were seen once, and the ten largest hold about 1.8%. The receptor was isolated from a girl under 10 years old in good health and CMV-seronegative. The gene calls are TRBV15 and TRBJ1-2, with D possibly being TRBD1 (5 bases). Specimen: PBMCs. The CDR3 sequence is CATSRDASDIWTRYTF. The CDR3 region has the DNA TGTGCCACCAGCAGAGATGCCTCGGATATCTGGACACGCTACACCTTC.